The 7 T cell receptor beta chains below were found in one sample sequenced in a study of memory CD4+ T cells and cytomegalovirus serostatus (dated by TCRdb to the late 2010s). A FACSAria II was used to sort memory CD4+ T cells, defined as single viable CD3+CD4+CD8-CD45RO+ cells. The library came from the immunoSEQ multiplex PCR assay. TCRdb's version of the immuneACCESS table is confined to in-frame rearrangements and falls short of the full clone set. An unresolved V gene accounts for under half of the shortfall where checked; the remainder is of unknown origin. The sample yields approximately 46,000 clones; roughly 80% were counted once. The top ten clonotypes cover approximately 0.61% of the sample. Sequenced material: memory CD4+ T cells from blood. Source of these receptors: an adult in good health and CMV-seronegative.

This chain connects TRBV18 to TRBJ1-5, with D possibly matching TRBD1 (5 bases). There are 16 residues in the CDR3. The V gene's germline CDR1 is KGHSH and CDR2 LQKENI. Trimming took off 5 bases at V and 0 bases at J, with 14 bases between the two ends. CDR3 sequence: CASSAQGGLSNQPQHF. CDR3 bases: TGTGCCAGCTCAGCTCAGGGCGGGCTTAGCAATCAGCCCCAGCATTTT. Supplemented by reference TRBV18 and TRBJ1-5, the full variable domain reads NAGVMQNPRHLVRRRGQEARLRCSPMKGHSHVYWYRQLPEEGLKFMVYLQKENIIDESGMPKERFSAEFPKEGPSILRIQQVVRGDSAAYFCASSAQGGLSNQPQHFGDGTRLSIL.

This clone was seen more than once but under ten times. The rearrangement uses TRBV29-1 and TRBJ1-1, with 7 bases matching TRBD1. With V trimmed by 3 bases and J by 6 bases, 1 base remained unmatched. The CDR3 runs to 11 residues. Germline-derived CDR1 and CDR2 are SQVTM and ANQGSEA. The CDR3 DNA follows: TGCAGCGTTGACAGGGGGGCTGAAGCTTTCTTT. Residues: CSVDRGAEAFF.

In its sample, this clone was seen a few times. The chain carries TRBV29-1 and TRBJ2-3; 11 bases align to TRBD2. Looked up from germline, CDR1 is SQVTM and CDR2 is ANQGSEA. V trimming: 0 bases; J trimming: 4 bases; junction bases outside the gene matches: 3. The CDR3 contains 15 residues. The CDR3, as DNA: TGCAGCGTTGAAGAGGGACTAGCGGTTTCAGATACGCAGTATTTT. Translation gives CSVEEGLAVSDTQYF.

The genes are TRBV9 and TRBJ1-1, with D possibly TRBD1 on 5 matching bases. The V end was cut by 3 bases, the J end by 4 bases, with 16 bases between. This CDR3 is built from 15 residues. The germline gives CDR1 SGDLS, CDR2 YYNGEE. CDR3 sequence: CASSGEVGRGTEAFF. DNA of the CDR3: TGTGCCAGCAGCGGGGAGGTAGGGAGGGGCACTGAAGCTTTCTTT.

This chain uses TRBV2 with TRBJ2-3; D call uncertain. Looked up from germline, CDR1 is SNHLY and CDR2 is FYNNEI. The CDR3 extends over 12 amino acids. V was cut by 4 bases and J by 3 bases, with 5 bases left in between. This CDR3 is CASSVRTDTQYF. In DNA, the CDR3 is TGTGCCAGCAGTGTGCGTACAGATACGCAGTATTTT.

This clone has only one observation. The gene calls are TRBV5-1 and TRBJ2-2, with a weak D call TRBD1 (5 bases). The CDR3 covers 16 residues. Looked up from germline, CDR1 is SGHRS and CDR2 is YFSETQ. Trimming stripped 0 bases from V and 4 bases from J, with 13 bases between. The CDR3 DNA reads as TGCGCCAGCAGCTTGGGAGACAGCCTCTTCACCGGGGAGCTGTTTTTT. Protein product: CASSLGDSLFTGELFF.

The J gene is TRBJ2-1, the V gene TRBV25-1, with no clear D. Trimming shortened V by 6 bases and J by 7 bases, and 19 bases separated the two germline ends. The CDR3 is 15 amino acids. The germline CDR1 and CDR2 sequences are MGHDK and SYGVNS. For the CDR3, the DNA is TGTGCCAGCAGCGTAAATAACCTACCCCATAATGAGCAGTTCTTC. Translation gives CASSVNNLPHNEQFF.